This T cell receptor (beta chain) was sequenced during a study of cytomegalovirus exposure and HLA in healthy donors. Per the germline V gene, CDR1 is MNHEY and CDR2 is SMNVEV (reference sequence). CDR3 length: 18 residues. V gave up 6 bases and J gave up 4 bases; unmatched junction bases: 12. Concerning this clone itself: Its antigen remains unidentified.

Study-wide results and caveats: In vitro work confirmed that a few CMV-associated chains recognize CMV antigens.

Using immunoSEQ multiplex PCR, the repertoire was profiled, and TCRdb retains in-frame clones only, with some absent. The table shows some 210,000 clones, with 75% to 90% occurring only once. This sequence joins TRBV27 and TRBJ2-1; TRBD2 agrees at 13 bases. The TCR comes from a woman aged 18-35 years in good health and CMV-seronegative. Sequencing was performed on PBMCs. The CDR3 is CASSHPGTSGTLYNEQFF. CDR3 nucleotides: TGTGCCAGCAGCCACCCCGGGACTAGCGGGACCCTGTACAATGAGCAGTTCTTC.